This TCR beta chain was captured by sequencing in a study of shared clonotypes between healthy human individuals. This CDR3 has 16 residues. The germline V gene encodes CDR1 SGHRS and CDR2 YFSETQ. Trimming at V came to 5 bases and at J to 0 bases, leaving 8 bases not matched to a gene. This clone appeared once. Only in-frame clones appear in the TCRdb table, and some are missing; sequencing was by immunoSEQ multiplex PCR. This sample yields roughly 380,000 clones, of which 96% are seen a single time; 0.32% belongs to the top ten. The V call is TRBV5-1, the J call TRBJ1-5, with 7 nucleotides matching TRBD1. The sample was memory CD8+ T cells sorted from blood. Subset denoted: CD45RO+ cells pooled with CCR7-negative TemRA cells. The receptor was isolated from a man aged 30 to 39 in good health. Here the CDR3 DNA reads TGCGCCAGCAGTCGGGGACAGCTCTATAGCAATCAGCCCCAGCATTTT. Its translation is CASSRGQLYSNQPQHF.